The 23 T cell receptor beta chains given below trace back to one sample, sequenced in a study of blood T cell repertoires in COVID-19. TCRdb keeps only in-frame clones here, not all; method: immunoSEQ multiplex PCR. The sample records about 180,000 clones, more than 85% being singletons. Sequencing used peripheral blood. Every receptor here comes from a woman aged 25 to 39 with active or convalescent COVID-19.

The V and J genes are TRBV2 and TRBJ1-2; 7 bases match TRBD1. Trimming cost V 7 bases and J 6 bases; bases outside gene matches: 8. The CDR3 runs to 13 residues. Germline assignment: CDR1 SNHLY and CDR2 FYNNEI. This CDR3 reads CASTRVRGHGYTF. The CDR3 DNA reads TGTGCCAGCACGAGGGTAAGGGGGCATGGCTACACCTTC.

About this clone itself: At one end, the junction sequence differs from germline, possibly due to a read error. The rearrangement links TRBV5-6 to TRBJ1-1; TRBD1 is a possible D gene (6 bases). Germline V lookup: CDR1 SGHDT, CDR2 YYEEEE. There are 14 residues in the CDR3. DNA of the CDR3: TGTGCCAACAGCTTGGGAACAGGGTTCGCTGAAGCTTTCTTT. Amino acid sequence: CANSLGTGFAEAFF.

CDR3 DNA sequence: TGTGCTAGTGGTTTGGTGAACCAGGGAGGCTACACCTTC. It specifies CASGLVNQGGYTF. The chain couples TRBV12-5 to TRBJ1-2; D is possibly TRBD1 (5 bases). CDR3 length: 13 amino acids. CDR1 and CDR2 from the germline V gene are LGHNT and FRNRAP. V gave up 0 bases and J gave up 8 bases, with 10 bases separating them.

The chain joins TRBV7-6 to TRBJ1-5; D uncertain. Germline CDR1 SGHVS, CDR2 FNYEAQ. This CDR3 region has 13 residues. V was cut by 0 bases and J by 6 bases, with 6 bases left in between. The CDR3 DNA is TGTGCCAGCAGCTTAGCGCGTGGTCAGCCCCAGCATTTT. This sequence encodes CASSLARGQPQHF.

This clone was picked up one time. The DNA for the CDR3 is TGCGCCAGCAGCGAGCATAGCGGGAGAAGAACCGGGGAGCTGTTTTTT. It translates to CASSEHSGRRTGELFF. The V gene is TRBV4-1, the J gene TRBJ2-2; TRBD2 matches 9 bases. CDR1 MGHRA and CDR2 YSYEKL come from the germline V gene. The CDR3 is 16 residues long. V was pared by 5 bases and J by 5 bases, with 9 bases of the junction left unmatched.

The genes are TRBV13 and TRBJ1-3; 7 nucleotides align to TRBD1. There are 14 residues in the CDR3. The V segment lost 5 bases and the J segment 4 bases; nucleotides outside the gene matches: 5. CDR1 and CDR2 from the germline V gene are PRHDT and FYEKMQ (reference sequence). The DNA of the CDR3 is TGTGCCAGCAGCCTCGGGACAGCAGGAAACACCATATATTTT. Translating it yields CASSLGTAGNTIYF.

The chain is built from TRBV2 and TRBJ2-7; unclear D gene. The V end lost 4 bases, the J end lost 0 bases, and 10 bases lay between the germline ends. Germline V gene data show CDR1 as SNHLY and CDR2 as FYNNEI. The CDR3 runs 14 residues. The CDR3 protein is CASSAGSLSYEQYF. CDR3 nucleotides: TGTGCCAGCAGTGCCGGGTCCCTCTCCTACGAGCAGTACTTC.

J is TRBJ2-1 and V is TRBV11-3; a weak D match, TRBD2 (5 bases). Trimming removed 1 base from V and 7 bases from J, with 14 bases in between. The CDR3 is made up of 15 amino acids. Looked up from germline, CDR1 is SGHNT and CDR2 is YENEEA. In nucleotides, the CDR3 is TGTGCCAGCAGCTTAGGCGCCGCGAGGGCAAATGAGCAGTTCTTC. Protein sequence: CASSLGAARANEQFF.

The chain combines TRBV5-4 with TRBJ1-3; D not resolved. Trimming removed 0 bases from V and 4 bases from J, with 5 bases in between. Germline CDR1 is SGHNT and CDR2 is YYREEE (reference sequence). The CDR3 totals 13 residues. The CDR3, as DNA: TGTGCCAGCAGCTTGGCCACAGGAAACACCATATATTTT. Its protein product is CASSLATGNTIYF.

This chain connects TRBV7-9 to TRBJ2-7; perhaps TRBD1 as D (6 bases). CDR1 and CDR2 (germline): SEHNR, FQNEAQ (reference sequence). CDR3 size: 14 residues. Trimming removed 5 bases from V and 7 bases from J, with 18 bases in between. In DNA form, the CDR3 reads TGTGCCAGCAGCCATACCGTGGGGGCGGATGAGCAGTACTTC. Residues: CASSHTVGADEQYF.

CDR3 sequence reads: CASSRRLAGGGLAKNIQYF. CDR3 nucleotides: TGCGCCAGCAGCCGTCGACTAGCGGGAGGGGGCCTAGCCAAAAACATTCAGTACTTC. The chain uses TRBV5-1 and TRBJ2-4; 14 nucleotides match TRBD2. V dropped 4 bases and J dropped 0; count of bases not matched to a gene: 9. Germline-derived CDR1 and CDR2 are SGHRS and YFSETQ. The CDR3 spans 19 residues.

The genes are TRBV29-1 and TRBJ1-1; D perhaps matches TRBD1 (6 bases). Germline CDR1 SQVTM, CDR2 ANQGSEA. Trimming took 7 bases from V and 0 from J, leaving 12 bases between them. The CDR3 extends over 13 amino acids. The CDR3 is CSGHREMNTEAFF. CDR3 bases: TGCAGCGGCCACAGGGAAATGAACACTGAAGCTTTCTTT.

In its sample, this clone was seen a few times. This chain uses TRBV4-1 with TRBJ2-4, with 11 bases identical to TRBD1. CDR1 and CDR2 from the germline V gene are MGHRA and YSYEKL. The CDR3 loop spans 17 amino acids. J was trimmed by 0 bases and V by 4 bases; bases with no gene match: 5. The CDR3 DNA reads TGCGCCAGCAGCCCCTTGGGACAGGGGGAAGCCAAAAACATTCAGTACTTC. Translation gives CASSPLGQGEAKNIQYF.

This chain uses TRBV15 with TRBJ1-2, with D possibly being TRBD1 (5 bases). V was clipped by 1 base and J by 6 bases, with 18 bases between them. Germline-derived CDR1 and CDR2 are LNHNV and YYDKDF (reference sequence). CDR3 length equals 16 residues. Here the CDR3 DNA reads TGTGCCACCAGCAGAGGGGGCAGTGGCATCAACCATGGCTACACCTTC. It translates to CATSRGGSGINHGYTF. Supplemented by reference TRBV15 and TRBJ1-2, the full variable domain reads DAMVIQNPRYQVTQFGKPVTLSCSQTLNHNVMYWYQQKSSQAPKLLFHYYDKDFNNEADTPDNFQSRRPNTSFCFLDIRSPGLGDTAMYLCATSRGGSGINHGYTFGSGTRLTVV.

The chain couples TRBV6-6 to TRBJ1-5, with 12 bases lining up with TRBD1. Looked up from germline, CDR1 is MNHNY and CDR2 is SVGAGI (reference sequence). V was clipped by 5 bases and J by 3 bases; unmatched bases: 8. This CDR3 is 17 amino acids long. The DNA of the CDR3 is TGTGCCAGCAGTCACCGTGGGACAGGGGGCTACAATCAGCCCCAGCATTTT. Translating it yields CASSHRGTGGYNQPQHF.

The chain couples TRBV5-6 to TRBJ2-7; D possibly corresponds to TRBD1 (5 bases). Germline lookup yields CDR1 SGHDT and CDR2 YYEEEE. Trimming removed 4 bases at V and 4 bases at J, with 18 bases between. CDR3 length: 15 amino acids. CDR3 protein: CASSPRTLQKYEQYF. DNA of the CDR3: TGTGCCAGCAGCCCTCGGACACTCCAAAAGTACGAGCAGTACTTC. The full variable domain, completed using reference TRBV5-6 and TRBJ2-7, is DAGVTQSPTHLIKTRGQQVTLRCSPKSGHDTVSWYQQALGQGPQFIFQYYEEEERQRGNFPDRFSGHQFPNYSSELNVNALLLGDSALYLCASSPRTLQKYEQYFGPGTRLTVT.

The chain's CDR3 is CASSEGLDFGYTF. In DNA, the CDR3 is TGTGCCAGCAGCGAAGGACTTGACTTCGGCTACACCTTC. The J gene is TRBJ1-2, the V gene TRBV28; D gene uncertain. The germline V gene encodes CDR1 MDHEN and CDR2 SYDVKM. The CDR3 has 13 amino acids. Trimming removed 6 bases at V and 8 bases at J, with 16 bases between.

The CDR3 DNA reads as TGTGCCAGCAGTGGACTGGGAGAGAAAGCTTTCTTT. Its translation is CASSGLGEKAFF. The rearrangement joins TRBV12-3 or TRBV12-4 to TRBJ1-1; D is unresolved. There are 12 residues in the CDR3. V lost 5 bases and J lost 9, with 13 bases in between.

CDR3 sequence: CASSFELRWYTF. The DNA of the CDR3 is TGCGCCAGCAGCTTCGAGCTCAGGTGGTACACCTTC. The chain is built from TRBV5-1 and TRBJ1-2; D unclear. The V end lost 2 bases, the J end lost 11 bases, and 13 bases lay between the germline ends. Germline loops: CDR1 SGHRS, CDR2 YFSETQ. This CDR3 spans 12 amino acids.

The chain couples TRBV19 to TRBJ2-7; weak D call: TRBD2 (5 bases). The CDR3 spans 14 residues. Germline V gene sequence: CDR1 LNHDA, CDR2 SQIVND (reference sequence). Trimming pared 4 bases from V and 6 bases from J, leaving 16 bases between. CDR3 protein: CASSTLGNPLEQYF. In DNA, the CDR3 is TGTGCCAGTAGTACCCTCGGGAATCCCCTCGAGCAGTACTTC.

Worth noting for this clone: Other DNA sequences in the same sample also yield this CDR3. V and J are TRBV6-5 and TRBJ1-6; no definite D call. The CDR3 is made up of 13 amino acids. In germline, CDR1 is MNHEY, CDR2 SVGAGI. Deletions cut 2 bases from V and 8 bases from J, with 7 bases between. CDR3 in DNA: TGTGCCAGCAGTTACAGAGGATATTCACCCCTCCACTTT. This encodes CASSYRGYSPLHF.

This rearrangement joins TRBV28 to TRBJ1-2; D may be TRBD1 (6 bases). Trimming stripped 3 bases from V and 2 bases from J, with 10 bases between. The germline V gene encodes CDR1 MDHEN and CDR2 SYDVKM. The CDR3 is 14 amino acids. For the CDR3, the DNA is TGTGCCAGCAGTTTGGGGGCGCTAAACTATGGCTACACCTTC. Its protein is CASSLGALNYGYTF.

This chain links TRBV11-2 with TRBJ1-1; D is perhaps TRBD1 (6 bases). The V gene's germline CDR1 is SGHAT and CDR2 FQNNGV. The CDR3 sequence is 14 residues long. V lost 4 bases and J 8 bases, leaving 17 bases between the germline ends. CDR3 DNA: TGTGCCAGCAGCTCCTATGGGGAGGGGGGGGAAGCTTTCTTT. Its protein product is CASSSYGEGGEAFF.